Detailed here is one T cell receptor beta chain. Regarding time point: pretreatment peripheral blood. The protocol was immunoSEQ multiplex PCR, while the TCRdb copy is restricted to in-frame clones and leaves out a portion. Of 95,000 to 100,000 clones in the sample, around 86% were seen once. The CDR3 has 13 amino acids. CDR1 and CDR2 (germline): MNHNS, SASEGT. V trimming: 2 bases; J trimming: 8 bases; junction bases outside the gene matches: 3. This sample is drawn from a study of PD-L1 blockade in urothelial cancer. At the level of the study: Men with urothelial cancer arising in the bladder made up about 90% of the roughly 29 patients. Investigators checked blood 3 weeks (second dose) and 6 weeks after treatment start. The median T cell count in blood samples was some 150,000.

The clonotype originates from a man in his sixties with urothelial cancer. The rearrangement links TRBV6-1 to TRBJ1-1; 9 bases fit TRBD1. Specimen: PBMCs, collected around atezolizumab (anti-PD-L1) treatment. The CDR3 sequence: CASSELTGGEAFF. Here the CDR3 DNA reads TGTGCCAGCAGTGAACTAACAGGGGGCGAAGCTTTCTTT.